Below, 2 T cell receptor beta chains from the same sample are listed, as sequenced in a study of early T cells in non-severe SARS-CoV-2 infection. TCRdb re-analysed the 5' RACE reads in MiXCR, keeping a single row per CDR3 protein. The sample records around 79,000 distinct CDR3 sequences, about 10% being singletons. This material consisted of whole blood, taken at baseline. Every receptor here comes from an adult who was a healthcare worker with PCR-confirmed SARS-CoV-2 infection or an uninfected control (not recorded which).

The chain couples TRBV9 to TRBJ2-3; 8 nucleotides agree with TRBD1. Germline CDR1 is SGDLS and CDR2 is YYNGEE. This CDR3 spans 16 amino acids. The J segment lost 0 bases and the V segment lost 2 bases, leaving 5 bases of the junction unmatched. CDR3 in amino acids: CASSVTGQASTDTQYF. The CDR3 DNA sequence: TGTGCCAGCAGCGTCACGGGACAGGCTAGCACAGATACGCAGTATTTT.

The rearrangement uses TRBV28 and TRBJ1-2; D is undetermined. Germline CDR1 reads MDHEN; CDR2 reads SYDVKM. The CDR3 runs to 12 residues. With 2 bases removed from V and 6 bases from J, the gap between germline ends came to 7 bases. The CDR3 loop reads CASSLIRDGYTF. The DNA for the CDR3 is TGTGCCAGCAGTTTAATAAGAGATGGCTACACCTTC.